This T cell receptor (beta chain) was sequenced for a study of shared clonotypes between healthy human individuals. Study as a whole: Participating donors consisted of two women and a few men aged 18 to 49. Overall study findings and caveats: The represented genetic and exposure-history diversity was limited by the small number of donors. What naive subsets generally showed was a larger estimated richness than memory subsets showed.

In regard to this clone: Antigen specificity is unknown. Other DNA sequences within the sample encode an identical CDR3.

The CDR3 runs to 15 residues. From germline, CDR1 is SGDLS and CDR2 YYNGEE. The V and J ends lost 0 bases and 5 bases respectively, with 12 bases between them. Adult donors, all healthy and HIV-negative, had no recent acute infections or vaccinations. Data came from immunoSEQ multiplex PCR; TCRdb stores just in-frame clones and leaves some out. The repertoire holds millions of clones, with roughly 95% as singletons. This sequence originates from a man aged 18 to 30 in good health. The sample comprised naive CD4+ T cells sorted from blood. Noted subset: CD45RA+ positively selected. The chain links TRBV9 to TRBJ1-5, with D maybe TRBD1 (6 bases). The CDR3 reads CASSVGQGRDQPQHF. CDR3 DNA: TGTGCCAGCAGCGTAGGTCAGGGGAGGGATCAGCCCCAGCATTTT.